The next 32 T cell receptor beta chains were all read from a single sample in a study of prognosis after radiotherapy for stage I lung cancer. Amplification of the TCR beta CDR3 (from genomic DNA) was done by two-round multiplex PCR. The first round of PCR was done with primers that matched each TRBV and TRBJ gene. Each CDR3 protein gets one entry after TCRdb re-called the multiplex PCR reads with MiXCR. This table holds approximately 20,000 distinct CDR3 sequences, approximately 25% found once. The sample here was PBMCs, taken before or after stereotactic body radiation therapy (not recorded which). Receptors were obtained from a donor over 45 with non-small cell lung cancer.

This clonotype showed up many times. V is TRBV28 and J is TRBJ2-1; 16 bases are shared with TRBD2. This CDR3 comprises 16 residues. Germline assignment: CDR1 MDHEN and CDR2 SYDVKM. Germline trimming cut 5 bases from V and 10 bases from J; bases unmatched to any gene: 8. CDR3 loop: CASSPGPGLAGGEQFF. The DNA of the CDR3 is TGTGCCAGCAGTCCGGGTCCGGGACTAGCGGGAGGGGAGCAGTTCTTC.

This clonotype was recorded at least ten times. The chain combines TRBV3-1 with TRBJ2-7; a possible D gene is TRBD1 (5 bases). Germline loops: CDR1 LGHDT, CDR2 YNNKEL (reference sequence). V was cut by 0 bases and J by 4 bases, with 10 bases left in between. The CDR3 has 14 residues. CDR3 nucleotide sequence: TGTGCCAGCAGCCAAGACTCCAGGGTTTACGAGCAGTACTTC. It translates to CASSQDSRVYEQYF.

This clonotype was seen at least ten times. The chain has TRBV19 and TRBJ2-2, with 12 bases that match TRBD2. The CDR3 consists of 16 residues. J was trimmed by 2 bases and V by 6 bases; bases with no gene match: 4. Germline V gene data show CDR1 as LNHDA and CDR2 as SQIVND (reference sequence). The CDR3 DNA is TGTGCCAGTAGCCGAGGACTAGCGGGAAACACCGGGGAGCTGTTTTTT. Protein product: CASSRGLAGNTGELFF.

At least ten counts were recorded for this clonotype. This rearrangement joins TRBV18 to TRBJ2-7, with D perhaps matching TRBD1 or TRBD2 (5 bases each). V lost 3 bases and J lost 5, with 11 bases in between. Germline assignment: CDR1 KGHSH and CDR2 LQKENI. The CDR3 runs 13 residues. The CDR3: CASSPGTGDEQYF. In DNA form, the CDR3 reads TGTGCCAGCTCACCTGGGACCGGCGACGAGCAGTACTTC.

This clonotype has ten or more counts. The gene calls are TRBV30 and TRBJ2-2, with 7 bases that match TRBD2. CDR1 is GTSNPN, CDR2 SVGIG, per germline (reference sequence). CDR3 size: 14 residues. V lost 7 bases to trimming and J lost 0 bases; unmatched junction nucleotides: 5. The CDR3 region is CASSSGANTGELFF. In DNA, the CDR3 is TGTGCCTCTTCTAGCGGAGCGAACACCGGGGAGCTGTTTTTT.

J is TRBJ1-4 and V is TRBV3-1, with D unresolved. V lost 0 bases and J lost 7, with 15 bases in between. This CDR3 is built from 16 residues. Per the germline V gene, CDR1 is LGHDT and CDR2 is YNNKEL (reference sequence). The CDR3 nucleotides are TGTGCCAGCAGCCAAGATAGCCGGACTACATGTGAAAAACTGTTTTTT. Translated, it gives CASSQDSRTTCEKLFF.

The table lists this clonotype with many counts. The V call is TRBV20-1, the J call TRBJ2-7, with 8 positions matching TRBD1. Germline assignment: CDR1 DFQATT and CDR2 SNEGSKA (reference sequence). The CDR3 is 13 amino acids. Trimming at V came to 6 bases and at J to 4 bases, leaving 8 bases not matched to a gene. CDR3 in DNA: TGCAGTGCCTCTGGAACAGGGGGGTACGAGCAGTACTTC. As protein: CSASGTGGYEQYF.

This clonotype was recorded at least ten times. This rearrangement joins TRBV12-3 or TRBV12-4 to TRBJ2-3, with D hard to call. V lost 7 bases and J 4 bases, leaving 6 bases between the germline ends. The CDR3 runs 11 residues. The CDR3 here is CASTLSDTQYF. The CDR3 DNA reads TGTGCCAGCACGCTCTCAGATACGCAGTATTTT.

J is TRBJ2-3 and V is TRBV6-1, with D maybe TRBD2 (7 bases). The V end was cut by 5 bases, the J end by 2 bases, with 11 bases between. Germline CDR1 reads MNHNS; CDR2 reads SASEGT. The CDR3 has 14 amino acids. CDR3 protein: CASSRGTNTDTQYF. For the CDR3, the DNA is TGTGCCAGCAGTAGGGGGACTAACACAGATACGCAGTATTTT.

This clonotype was picked up many times. The chain is built from TRBV6-1 and TRBJ2-7, with 10 bases aligning to TRBD2. Germline V lookup: CDR1 MNHNS, CDR2 SASEGT. Trimming at V came to 4 bases and at J to 0 bases, leaving 9 bases not matched to a gene. CDR3 length equals 17 residues. CDR3 residues: CASSASNSGRPSYEQYF. The CDR3 DNA sequence: TGTGCCAGCAGTGCCTCGAATAGCGGGAGGCCCTCCTACGAGCAGTACTTC.

This clonotype has at least ten counts. The chain employs TRBV6-2 or TRBV6-3 and TRBJ2-3; the D gene could be TRBD1 or TRBD2 (6 bases each). CDR3 size: 15 residues. V gave up 6 bases and J gave up 1 base, with 14 bases separating them. Germline-derived CDR1 and CDR2 are MNHEY and SVGEGT. The CDR3 DNA sequence: TGTGCCAGCAGACGGATGGGGGGCGGCACAGATACGCAGTATTTT. This gives the protein CASRRMGGGTDTQYF.

In its sample, this clonotype was seen many times. The chain recombines TRBV20-1 with TRBJ2-7, with D possibly matching TRBD2 (6 bases). The CDR3 is 12 amino acids. Trimming stripped 6 bases from V and 5 bases from J, with 14 bases between. Germline-derived CDR1 and CDR2 are DFQATT and SNEGSKA (reference sequence). The DNA of the CDR3 is TGCAGTGCCCTCCCGGGGGTTGACGAGCAGTACTTC. Its translation: CSALPGVDEQYF.

This clonotype appeared many times. The V gene is TRBV29-1, the J gene TRBJ2-1; 7 bases fit TRBD2. The CDR3 length is 14 residues. Trimming at V came to 4 bases and at J to 6 bases, leaving 9 bases not matched to a gene. Germline loops: CDR1 SQVTM, CDR2 ANQGSEA. CDR3 sequence (DNA): TGCAGCGTTGTGGCTAGCGGAGTTTCCAATGAGCAGTTCTTC. Protein: CSVVASGVSNEQFF.

The chain is built from TRBV5-1 and TRBJ2-1; 7 bases match TRBD1. The CDR3 totals 17 residues. The junction had 13 bases not matched to a gene; V was cut back by 4 bases and J by 3 bases. Germline V gene sequence: CDR1 SGHRS, CDR2 YFSETQ. This CDR3 is CASSTALIQGVYNEQFF. For the CDR3, the DNA is TGCGCCAGCAGCACGGCTTTGATTCAGGGGGTCTACAATGAGCAGTTCTTC.

On this clonotype itself: One base away lies a much larger clone, so this may be a sequencing read error. This chain connects TRBV5-4 to TRBJ1-1; tentatively, D is TRBD1 (6 bases). This CDR3 is 13 amino acids long. The germline V gene encodes CDR1 SGHNT and CDR2 YYREEE (reference sequence). CDR3 region: CARSFRGGTEAFF. The CDR3 bases are TGTGCCAGAAGCTTCAGAGGGGGGACTGAAGCTTTCTTT.

Turning to this clonotype: With a far larger clone one base away, a read error is the likely cause. V and J are TRBV6-4 and TRBJ1-6, with D maybe TRBD1 (5 bases). Trimming took 6 bases from V and 5 from J, leaving 8 bases between them. CDR1 and CDR2 (germline): MRHNA, SNTAGT. The CDR3 consists of 13 residues. For the CDR3, the DNA is TGTGCCAGCAGGATGACAGATAATTCACCCCTCCACTTT. Translated: CASRMTDNSPLHF.

The sample holds one count of this clonotype. Likely a read error: the CDR3 ends without its conserved phenylalanine or tryptophan. The V and J genes are TRBV9 and TRBJ2-1, with 9 bases lining up with TRBD1. The J segment lost 8 bases and the V segment lost 1 base, leaving 7 bases of the junction unmatched. Germline values: CDR1 SGDLS, CDR2 YYNGEE. This CDR3 has 15 residues. In nucleotides, the CDR3 is TGTGCCAGCAGCGTACGGGACAGGGTGCTGGATGAGCAGTTCCTC. Translation: CASSVRDRVLDEQFL.

Notes on this clonotype: A read error is the likely source, as a far larger clone sits one nucleotide away. The chain joins TRBV24-1 to TRBJ2-3, with unresolved D. The CDR3 length is 14 residues. From germline, CDR1 is KGHDR and CDR2 SFDVKD. The CDR3, as DNA: TGTGCCAGCAGCTTAGATCAAGGCACAGATAGGCAGTATTTT. As protein: CASSLDQGTDRQYF.

The sample holds many counts of this clonotype. This chain joins TRBV6-2 or TRBV6-3 and TRBJ2-5; unclear D gene. The germline V gene has CDR1 MNHEY and CDR2 SVGEGT. Trimming took 5 bases from V and 6 from J, leaving 10 bases between them. The CDR3 sequence is 12 residues long. CDR3 bases: TGTGCCAGCAGTACGAGCACGAAGACCCAGTACTTC. Translated, it gives CASSTSTKTQYF.

The count of this clonotype is one. A far larger clone is one nucleotide away, so this likely arose from a read error. The chain links TRBV12-3 or TRBV12-4 to TRBJ2-7, with D perhaps TRBD2 (5 bases). The CDR3 totals 13 residues. Trimming cost V 2 bases and J 4 bases, with 9 bases left between them. The CDR3 bases are TGTGCCAGCAGTTTAACTGGGAGATACGAGCAGTACTTC. This translates into CASSLTGRYEQYF.

This clonotype was picked up many times. A much bigger clone sits one base away, suggesting this may be a read error. V is TRBV20-1 and J is TRBJ2-1, with D perhaps matching TRBD1 (6 bases). CDR1 and CDR2 (germline): DFQATT, SNEGSKA (reference sequence). There are 14 residues in the CDR3. The CDR3 DNA reads as TGCAGTGCTGGAGATGTTTCCAGGGGACATGAGCAGTTCTTC. This sequence encodes CSAGDVSRGHEQFF.

As to this clonotype: The CDR3 does not end in the conserved phenylalanine or tryptophan, so this is likely a read error. J is TRBJ2-1 and V is TRBV7-8; 9 bases are shared with TRBD2. Trimming cost V 3 bases and J 7 bases; bases outside gene matches: 7. From germline, CDR1 is SGHVS and CDR2 FQNEAQ. The CDR3 is made up of 15 amino acids. CDR3 bases: TGTGCCAGCAGCTTTGCGGGAGGGCCCTCGAATGAGCAGTTCTTA. Residues: CASSFAGGPSNEQFL.

This clonotype appeared many times. Here the CDR3 DNA reads TGTGCCAGCAGCGTAGGGCTGTTGAGCTCTGGAAACACCATATATTTT. This translates into CASSVGLLSSGNTIYF. The rearrangement uses TRBV9 and TRBJ1-3; no clear D gene. This CDR3 spans 16 amino acids. Germline assignment: CDR1 SGDLS and CDR2 YYNGEE. V lost 0 bases to trimming and J lost 0 bases, with 10 bases between them.

This clonotype was seen repeatedly, ten times or more. The chain joins TRBV6-1 to TRBJ2-7, with a weak D call TRBD2 (6 bases). Trimming left V 4 bases short and J 7 bases short, with 8 bases between. CDR3 size: 11 residues. The V gene's germline CDR1 is MNHNS and CDR2 SASEGT. The CDR3 sequence: CASSAGTEQYF. The CDR3 DNA follows: TGTGCCAGCAGTGCCGGGACTGAGCAGTACTTC.

As concerns this clonotype: As the CDR3 is not closed by the conserved phenylalanine or tryptophan, this likely results from a read error. The chain couples TRBV2 to TRBJ2-2, with a weak D call TRBD2 (6 bases). The ends were cut back, 8 bases at V and 2 bases at J, with 15 bases in the middle. The length of the CDR3 is 15 residues. Germline V gives CDR1 SNHLY, CDR2 FYNNEI. The CDR3 sequence: CASGSGRTNTGELFS. DNA for the CDR3: TGTGCCAGCGGAAGTGGGAGGACCAACACCGGGGAGCTGTTTTCT.

This clonotype was recorded at least ten times. The chain has TRBV7-2 and TRBJ2-5; D could derive from TRBD1 or TRBD2 (5 bases each). Deletions cut 4 bases from V and 5 bases from J, with 11 bases between. The CDR3 length is 13 residues. The germline V gene has CDR1 SGHTA and CDR2 FQGNSA. The CDR3 here is CASSSAWGETQYF. The CDR3 DNA reads TGTGCCAGCAGCTCAGCCTGGGGGGAGACCCAGTACTTC.

This clonotype came up many times. The V and J genes are TRBV12-3 or TRBV12-4 and TRBJ2-7; maybe TRBD1 (5 bases). The germline V and J ends were trimmed by 3 bases and 3 bases, with 12 bases remaining between them. CDR3 length: 14 amino acids. CDR3 amino acids: CASSFQGTNYEQYF. CDR3 DNA: TGTGCCAGCAGTTTTCAGGGTACCAACTACGAGCAGTACTTC.

In this sample, this clonotype is medium-sized. V gene TRBV12-3 or TRBV12-4 combines with J gene TRBJ2-1; TRBD2 matches at 9 bases. The V segment lost 6 bases and the J segment 9 bases; nucleotides outside the gene matches: 12. The CDR3 loop spans 15 amino acids. As DNA, the CDR3 is TGTGCCAGCAGAGACTGGACTAGCGTTTCTGGTGAGCAGTTCTTC. Protein product: CASRDWTSVSGEQFF.

On this clonotype itself: It is likely a read error: a sequence one base away is far more abundant. This chain connects TRBV6-4 to TRBJ2-1; D is undetermined. Germline lookup yields CDR1 MRHNA and CDR2 SNTAGT. The CDR3 spans 15 residues. The CDR3 DNA reads TGTGCCAGCCACACGGACGTGGGTGGCCACAATAAGCAGTTCTTC. Translation: CASHTDVGGHNKQFF.

This chain joins TRBV20-1 and TRBJ2-5; the match to TRBD1 covers 10 bases. Germline V gene lookup returns CDR1 DFQATT and CDR2 SNEGSKA (reference sequence). With V trimmed by 1 base and J by 6 bases, 5 bases remained unmatched. The CDR3 length is 14 residues. CDR3 DNA: TGCAGTGCTAGAGTGGGACAGGGGTTACAGACCCAGTACTTC. Translating it yields CSARVGQGLQTQYF.

For this clonotype: Since a far larger clone is one base different, this is likely a read error. CDR3 protein: CASRESGSRVYEQYF. The CDR3 DNA follows: TGTGCCAGCAGGGAAAGCGGGAGTCGGGTCTACGAGCAGTACTTC. V is TRBV7-9 and J is TRBJ2-7; 8 nucleotides agree with TRBD2. The CDR3 is made up of 15 amino acids. V was clipped by 6 bases and J by 3 bases; unmatched bases: 10. CDR1 is SEHNR, CDR2 FQNEAQ, per germline (reference sequence).

In this sample, this clonotype turned up once. This chain connects TRBV20-1 to TRBJ2-1, with 10 positions matching TRBD2. This CDR3 is built from 13 residues. Trimming cost V 3 bases and J 12 bases; bases outside gene matches: 8. The germline CDR1 and CDR2 sequences are DFQATT and SNEGSKA (reference sequence). CDR3 region: CSARSGRVTGQFF. The DNA of the CDR3 is TGCAGTGCTAGGAGCGGGAGGGTCACCGGGCAGTTCTTC.